This record looks at one T cell receptor beta chain sequence and its context. The sample belongs to a study of cytomegalovirus exposure and HLA in healthy donors. 60 Vbeta and 13 Jbeta primers were used in PCR. In the original workflow: Approximately 11 million of the about 80 million unique TCR beta chains counted in a later analysis were shared. Produced via immunoSEQ multiplex PCR; TCRdb's table is partial and in-frame only. From that table come the V and J calls and clone size; the DNA was used to work out D and trimming. This sample yields 150,000 to 200,000 clones, of which 76% are seen a single time; around 2.3% belongs to the top ten. V lost 0 bases and J lost 0, with 12 bases in between. In germline, CDR1 is LGHNA, CDR2 YNFKEQ. The CDR3 contains 17 residues.

The gene calls are TRBV4-2 and TRBJ1-3; a possible D gene is TRBD1 (6 bases). The receptor's source is a woman aged 25-40 years in good health and CMV-seropositive. Input material: PBMCs. The CDR3 bases are TGTGCCAGCAGCCAAGATAGGCAGGGGAGCTCTGGAAACACCATATATTTT. As protein: CASSQDRQGSSGNTIYF.